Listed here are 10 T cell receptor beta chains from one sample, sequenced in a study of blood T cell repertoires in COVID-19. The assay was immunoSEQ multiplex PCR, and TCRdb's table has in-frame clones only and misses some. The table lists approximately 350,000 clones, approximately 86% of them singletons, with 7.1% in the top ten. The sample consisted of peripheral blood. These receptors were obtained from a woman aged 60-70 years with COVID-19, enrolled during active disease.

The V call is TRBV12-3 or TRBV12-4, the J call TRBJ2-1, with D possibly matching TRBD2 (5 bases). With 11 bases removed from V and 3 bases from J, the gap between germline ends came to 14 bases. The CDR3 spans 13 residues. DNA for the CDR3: TGTGCCTCGGTGAGGGCAAACTACAATGAGCAGTTCTTC. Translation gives CASVRANYNEQFF.

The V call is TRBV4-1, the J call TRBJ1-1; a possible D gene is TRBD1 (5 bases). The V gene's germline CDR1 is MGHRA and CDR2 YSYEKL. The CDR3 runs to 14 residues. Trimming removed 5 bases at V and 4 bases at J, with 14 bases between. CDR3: CASSKAGVGTEAFF. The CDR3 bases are TGCGCCAGCAGCAAAGCGGGGGTGGGCACTGAAGCTTTCTTT.

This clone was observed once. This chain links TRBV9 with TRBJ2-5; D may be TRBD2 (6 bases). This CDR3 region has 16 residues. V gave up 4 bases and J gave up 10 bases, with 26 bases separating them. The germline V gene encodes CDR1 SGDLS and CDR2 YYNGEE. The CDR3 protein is CASSPREHGGPGYQYF. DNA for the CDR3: TGTGCCAGCAGCCCTCGAGAACACGGGGGACCAGGTTACCAGTACTTC.

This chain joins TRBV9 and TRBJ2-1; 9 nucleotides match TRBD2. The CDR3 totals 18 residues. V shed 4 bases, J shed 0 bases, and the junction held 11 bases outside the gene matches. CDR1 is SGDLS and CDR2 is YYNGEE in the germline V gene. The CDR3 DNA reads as TGTGCCAGCAGCCCCAGGGGTGCGGGGGGGCGCTCCTACAATGAGCAGTTCTTC. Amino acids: CASSPRGAGGRSYNEQFF.

CDR3 DNA: TGTGCCAGCAGCTCGCGGAGGGGAAGCACTGAAGCTTTCTTT. Its protein is CASSSRRGSTEAFF. The V and J genes are TRBV7-9 and TRBJ1-1; D might be TRBD1 (5 bases). V lost 4 bases and J lost 4, with 13 bases in between. This CDR3 comprises 14 residues. Looked up from germline, CDR1 is SEHNR and CDR2 is FQNEAQ (reference sequence). The complete variable domain, with remaining parts taken from reference TRBV7-9 and TRBJ1-1, reads DTGVSQNPRHKITKRGQNVTFRCDPISEHNRLYWYRQTLGQGPEFLTYFQNEAQLEKSRLLSDRFSAERPKGSFSTLEIQRTEQGDSAMYLCASSSRRGSTEAFFGQGTRLTVV.

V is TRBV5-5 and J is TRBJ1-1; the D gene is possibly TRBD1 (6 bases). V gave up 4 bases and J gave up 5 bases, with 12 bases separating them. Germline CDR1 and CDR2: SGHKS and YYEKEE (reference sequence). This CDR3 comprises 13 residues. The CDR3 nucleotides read TGTGCCAGCAGCCTAGGACAGACGACTGAAGCTTTCTTT. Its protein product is CASSLGQTTEAFF.

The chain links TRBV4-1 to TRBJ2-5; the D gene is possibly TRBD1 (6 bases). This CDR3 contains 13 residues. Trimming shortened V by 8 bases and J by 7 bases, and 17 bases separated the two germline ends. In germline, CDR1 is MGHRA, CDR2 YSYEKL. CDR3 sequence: CASSNREIPTQYF. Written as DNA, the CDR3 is TGCGCCAGCTCCAACAGGGAAATTCCGACCCAGTACTTC.

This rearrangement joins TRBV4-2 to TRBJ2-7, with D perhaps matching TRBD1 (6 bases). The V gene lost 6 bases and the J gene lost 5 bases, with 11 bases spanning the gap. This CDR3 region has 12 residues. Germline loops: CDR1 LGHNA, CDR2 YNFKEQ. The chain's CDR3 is CASSYRADEQYF. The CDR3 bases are TGTGCCAGCAGTTACAGGGCGGACGAGCAGTACTTC.

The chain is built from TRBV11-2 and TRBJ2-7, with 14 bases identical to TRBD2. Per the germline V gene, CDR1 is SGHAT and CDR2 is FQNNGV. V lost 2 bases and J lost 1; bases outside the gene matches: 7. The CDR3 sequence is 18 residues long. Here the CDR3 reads CASSLRLAGGKSSYEQYF. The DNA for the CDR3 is TGTGCCAGCAGCTTACGACTAGCGGGGGGGAAGTCGTCCTACGAGCAGTACTTC.

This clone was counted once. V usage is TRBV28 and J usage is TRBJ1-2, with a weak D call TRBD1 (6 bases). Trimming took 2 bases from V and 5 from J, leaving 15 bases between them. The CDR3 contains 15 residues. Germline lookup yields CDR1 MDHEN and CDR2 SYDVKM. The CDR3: CASSLGNRVAYGYTF. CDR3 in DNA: TGTGCCAGCAGTTTAGGTAACAGGGTTGCTTATGGCTACACCTTC.